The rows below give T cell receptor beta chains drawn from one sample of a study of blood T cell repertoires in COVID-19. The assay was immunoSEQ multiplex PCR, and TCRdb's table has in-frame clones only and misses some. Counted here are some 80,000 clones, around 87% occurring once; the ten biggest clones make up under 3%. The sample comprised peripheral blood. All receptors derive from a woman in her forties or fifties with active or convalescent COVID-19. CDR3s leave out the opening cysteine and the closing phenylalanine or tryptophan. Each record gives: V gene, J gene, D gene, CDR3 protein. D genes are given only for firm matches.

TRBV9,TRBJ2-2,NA,ASSVGTATGELF
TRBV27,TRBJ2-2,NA,ASTLRGQNTGELF
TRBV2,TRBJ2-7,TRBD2,ASSWTSGGVWEQY
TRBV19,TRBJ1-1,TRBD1,ASSIRTGLPEAF
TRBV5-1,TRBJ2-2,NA,ASRWTGSDTGELF
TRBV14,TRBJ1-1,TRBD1,ASSQPGTGNTEAF
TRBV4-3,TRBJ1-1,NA,ASSQDGQAPMAAF
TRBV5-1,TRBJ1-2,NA,ASSLGGQHYGYT
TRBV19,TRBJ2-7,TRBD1,ASSSNQGAYEQY
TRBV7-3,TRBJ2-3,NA,ASSFGGPNTDTQY